This is a list of T cell receptor beta chains from one sample in a study of cytomegalovirus exposure and HLA in healthy donors. The repertoire was sequenced with immunoSEQ multiplex PCR; TCRdb's copy has only in-frame clones and lacks some. Among fewer than 200,000 clones listed, 80% to 85% were seen once. The sample taken for sequencing was PBMCs. Every receptor here comes from a human donor in good health. Each CDR3 is given with its conserved first and last residue. The order of the fields is D gene, clone size, V gene, J gene, CDR3 DNA, CDR3 protein. A D gene is named only where the DNA matches it firmly. Size tells how often a clone was seen (once, few, many) or the class of an expanded clone, and some rows leave it out.

D gene: TRBD1
clone size: -
V gene: TRBV6-5
J gene: TRBJ2-1
CDR3 DNA: TGTGCCAGCAGTTCCAGGGGGACCTCCTACAATGAGCAGTTCTTC
CDR3 protein: CASSSRGTSYNEQFF

D gene: TRBD1
clone size: -
V gene: TRBV29-1
J gene: TRBJ1-2
CDR3 DNA: TGCAGCGTTGAAGATACAGGGGACTATGGCTACACCTTC
CDR3 protein: CSVEDTGDYGYTF

D gene: -
clone size: -
V gene: TRBV13
J gene: TRBJ2-7
CDR3 DNA: TGTGCCAGCAGCAAAGGAGGCGAGCAGTACTTC
CDR3 protein: CASSKGGEQYF

D gene: -
clone size: -
V gene: TRBV6-5
J gene: TRBJ1-5
CDR3 DNA: TGTGCCAGCAGTCCCCCGGGGAATCAGCCCCAGCATTTT
CDR3 protein: CASSPPGNQPQHF

D gene: TRBD1
clone size: -
V gene: TRBV14
J gene: TRBJ1-1
CDR3 DNA: TGTGCCAGCAGCCAAGACAGGGGGATGTCTGAAGCTTTCTTT
CDR3 protein: CASSQDRGMSEAFF

D gene: TRBD2
clone size: few
V gene: TRBV5-1
J gene: TRBJ2-5
CDR3 DNA: TGCGCCAGCAGCGGACTAGAGGCCCAGTACTTC
CDR3 protein: CASSGLEAQYF

D gene: -
clone size: -
V gene: TRBV6-4
J gene: TRBJ2-2
CDR3 DNA: TGTGCCAGCAGTGAGAGTAGCGCGGACACCGGGGAGCTGTTTTTT
CDR3 protein: CASSESSADTGELFF

D gene: -
clone size: -
V gene: TRBV6-5
J gene: TRBJ2-3
CDR3 DNA: TGTGCCAGCAGTTACCCCGGCACAGATACGCAGTATTTT
CDR3 protein: CASSYPGTDTQYF

D gene: -
clone size: -
V gene: TRBV9
J gene: TRBJ2-3
CDR3 DNA: TGTGCCAGCAGCGTAGATCAGGGTGGGGATACGCAGTATTTT
CDR3 protein: CASSVDQGGDTQYF

D gene: TRBD1
clone size: -
V gene: TRBV5-8
J gene: TRBJ1-1
CDR3 DNA: TGTGCCAGCAGCTGGGGGACAGGGAACACTGAAGCTTTCTTT
CDR3 protein: CASSWGTGNTEAFF

D gene: -
clone size: -
V gene: TRBV6-6
J gene: TRBJ2-7
CDR3 DNA: TGTGCCAGCAGTCCCTCCCGAGACTACGAGCAGTACTTC
CDR3 protein: CASSPSRDYEQYF

D gene: TRBD1
clone size: -
V gene: TRBV11-2
J gene: TRBJ2-7
CDR3 DNA: TGTGCCAGCAGCTACCGGGACAGGGAACTCTACGAGCAGTACTTC
CDR3 protein: CASSYRDRELYEQYF

D gene: -
clone size: -
V gene: TRBV5-3
J gene: TRBJ1-3
CDR3 DNA: TGTGCCAGAAGCTTGGCCAGGGCTGGAAACACCATATATTTT
CDR3 protein: CARSLARAGNTIYF

D gene: TRBD2
clone size: -
V gene: TRBV9
J gene: TRBJ2-2
CDR3 DNA: TGTGCCAGCAGCTCCAAGACTAGCTCCACCGGGGAGCTGTTTTTT
CDR3 protein: CASSSKTSSTGELFF

D gene: -
clone size: -
V gene: TRBV19
J gene: TRBJ2-7
CDR3 DNA: TGTGCCAGTAGTACAGGGAACGAGCAGTACTTC
CDR3 protein: CASSTGNEQYF

D gene: -
clone size: -
V gene: TRBV7-9
J gene: TRBJ2-7
CDR3 DNA: TGTGCCAGCAGCTCGATACAGGGTTCCTACGAGCAGTACTTC
CDR3 protein: CASSSIQGSYEQYF

D gene: TRBD1
clone size: -
V gene: TRBV6-5
J gene: TRBJ1-2
CDR3 DNA: TGTGCCAGCAGTTACAGGAGACAGGGGTTCTCGGGCTACACCTTC
CDR3 protein: CASSYRRQGFSGYTF

D gene: TRBD1
clone size: few
V gene: TRBV9
J gene: TRBJ2-7
CDR3 DNA: TGTGCCAGCAGCGTATCTGGGACAGGGTCCTACGAGCAGTACTTC
CDR3 protein: CASSVSGTGSYEQYF

D gene: TRBD2
clone size: -
V gene: TRBV7-2
J gene: TRBJ2-5
CDR3 DNA: TGTGCCAGCACCGGACTAGGTCAAGAGACCCAGTACTTC
CDR3 protein: CASTGLGQETQYF

D gene: TRBD2
clone size: -
V gene: TRBV4-1
J gene: TRBJ2-7
CDR3 DNA: TGCGCCAGCAGCCAACCGACTAGCGGAAGGGGTGAGCAGTACTTC
CDR3 protein: CASSQPTSGRGEQYF

D gene: TRBD1
clone size: -
V gene: TRBV5-8
J gene: TRBJ2-7
CDR3 DNA: TGTGCCAGCAGCTTGAAATGGGGACAGGGTAGTTACGAGCAGTACTTC
CDR3 protein: CASSLKWGQGSYEQYF

D gene: TRBD2
clone size: -
V gene: TRBV2
J gene: TRBJ2-3
CDR3 DNA: TGTGCCAGCAGTGACGGTCTAGCGGGGACAGATACGCAGTATTTT
CDR3 protein: CASSDGLAGTDTQYF

D gene: -
clone size: -
V gene: TRBV13
J gene: TRBJ2-7
CDR3 DNA: TGTGCCAGCAGTTTGTCTCTGGCAGGAAAGAGCTCCTACGAGCAGTACTTC
CDR3 protein: CASSLSLAGKSSYEQYF

D gene: TRBD1
clone size: -
V gene: TRBV5-1
J gene: TRBJ1-2
CDR3 DNA: TGCGCCAGCAGCACCGGGACAGCCCCATTTAACTATGGCTACACCTTC
CDR3 protein: CASSTGTAPFNYGYTF

D gene: TRBD2
clone size: once
V gene: TRBV7-6
J gene: TRBJ2-1
CDR3 DNA: TGTGCCAGCTGCCCAGCGGGGGGGATTCCCTACAATGAGCAGTTCTTC
CDR3 protein: CASCPAGGIPYNEQFF

D gene: -
clone size: -
V gene: TRBV5-6
J gene: TRBJ1-2
CDR3 DNA: TGTGCCAGCAGCTTGGTGGTGGCAGGAAACTATGGCTACACCTTC
CDR3 protein: CASSLVVAGNYGYTF

D gene: -
clone size: -
V gene: TRBV19
J gene: TRBJ1-1
CDR3 DNA: TGTGCCAGTGCCCTAAGGTGGGGGGTTAACACTGAAGCTTTCTTT
CDR3 protein: CASALRWGVNTEAFF

D gene: TRBD1
clone size: once
V gene: TRBV4-3
J gene: TRBJ1-1
CDR3 DNA: TGCGCCAGCAGCCAAGTTGAAGGGACAGGGGGGACTGAAGCTTTCTTT
CDR3 protein: CASSQVEGTGGTEAFF

D gene: -
clone size: -
V gene: TRBV25-1
J gene: TRBJ2-1
CDR3 DNA: TGTGCCAGCAGCCCTCCGGGTAATGAGCAGTTCTTC
CDR3 protein: CASSPPGNEQFF

D gene: -
clone size: once
V gene: TRBV29-1
J gene: TRBJ2-7
CDR3 DNA: TGCAGCGTGACAGACACGGGCTACGAGCAGTACTTC
CDR3 protein: CSVTDTGYEQYF

D gene: TRBD1
clone size: few
V gene: TRBV25-1
J gene: TRBJ2-7
CDR3 DNA: TGTGCCAGCAGTGGACGAGGGACAGGGATGTCCGAGCAGTACTTC
CDR3 protein: CASSGRGTGMSEQYF

D gene: TRBD1
clone size: -
V gene: TRBV19
J gene: TRBJ1-2
CDR3 DNA: TGTGCCAGTAGTGACAGGGGGTTTGGCGACTATGGCTACACCTTC
CDR3 protein: CASSDRGFGDYGYTF

D gene: -
clone size: -
V gene: TRBV5-4
J gene: TRBJ2-1
CDR3 DNA: TGTGCCAGCACCTTAAGGATGGGGGCCGTCTACAATGAGCAGTTCTTC
CDR3 protein: CASTLRMGAVYNEQFF

D gene: TRBD1
clone size: -
V gene: TRBV19
J gene: TRBJ1-3
CDR3 DNA: TGTGCCAGTAGGCAAGCTGCCGGGACAGGGGCCGGAAACACCATATATTTT
CDR3 protein: CASRQAAGTGAGNTIYF

D gene: -
clone size: -
V gene: TRBV7-9
J gene: TRBJ2-1
CDR3 DNA: TGTGCCAGCAGCTTAGTCGGGAACAATGAGCAGTTCTTC
CDR3 protein: CASSLVGNNEQFF

D gene: -
clone size: -
V gene: TRBV5-4
J gene: TRBJ2-5
CDR3 DNA: TGTGCCAGCAGCTTGACAGGGCTGGAGACCCAGTACTTC
CDR3 protein: CASSLTGLETQYF

D gene: -
clone size: -
V gene: TRBV15
J gene: TRBJ1-4
CDR3 DNA: TGTGCCACCAGCAGAGATAGGAGGCAGGATGAAAAACTGTTTTTT
CDR3 protein: CATSRDRRQDEKLFF

D gene: -
clone size: -
V gene: TRBV6-5
J gene: TRBJ2-5
CDR3 DNA: TGTGCCAGCAGCCAGCGTAGGGGCGAGACCCAGTACTTC
CDR3 protein: CASSQRRGETQYF

D gene: TRBD1
clone size: -
V gene: TRBV6-6
J gene: TRBJ1-1
CDR3 DNA: TGTGCCAGCATTCTAACGACAGGGGGAAGTTCTGAAGCTTTCTTT
CDR3 protein: CASILTTGGSSEAFF

D gene: TRBD1
clone size: few
V gene: TRBV4-3
J gene: TRBJ1-1
CDR3 DNA: TGCGCCAGCAGCCGCGGGACAGGGGGCCTTAACACTGAAGCTTTCTTT
CDR3 protein: CASSRGTGGLNTEAFF

D gene: -
clone size: few
V gene: TRBV6-4
J gene: TRBJ1-5
CDR3 DNA: TGTGCCAGTAAACTCAGGTCAAGTCAGCCCCAGCATTTT
CDR3 protein: CASKLRSSQPQHF

D gene: TRBD1
clone size: -
V gene: TRBV9
J gene: TRBJ1-1
CDR3 DNA: TGTGCCAGCAGCGCCGAGGGACAGCTGAACACTGAAGCTTTCTTT
CDR3 protein: CASSAEGQLNTEAFF

D gene: TRBD2
clone size: -
V gene: TRBV9
J gene: TRBJ2-1
CDR3 DNA: TGTGCCAGCAGCGGGGAGACATCCGGGACTAGCGCCGAGCAGTTCTTC
CDR3 protein: CASSGETSGTSAEQFF